The 17 T cell receptor beta chains in this list originate from one sample, sequenced in a study of STAT5B mutations in CD4+ large granular lymphocyte leukemia. Sequencing was performed with immunoSEQ multiplex PCR; in TCRdb, only in-frame clones are kept and a portion is missing. The sample records just over 40,000 clones, approximately 84% being singletons. Sequenced: CD4+ T cells from blood buffy coats. These TCRs come from a human donor in good health.

The chain has TRBV6-1 and TRBJ2-1, with no clear D. The CDR3 runs to 15 residues. V gave up 2 bases and J gave up 1 base, with 9 bases separating them. Germline CDR1 is MNHNS and CDR2 is SASEGT. The CDR3 sequence is CASSERAWSYNEQFF. In nucleotides, the CDR3 is TGTGCCAGCAGTGAACGCGCGTGGTCCTACAATGAGCAGTTCTTC.

The chain has TRBV19 and TRBJ1-2; D may be TRBD1 (6 bases). Germline CDR1 and CDR2: LNHDA and SQIVND (reference sequence). Between the trimmed V and J ends, which lost 11 bases and 4 bases, there was a span of 23 bases. The CDR3 runs to 15 residues. CDR3 sequence: CASRGNWGLSYGYTF. The CDR3 nucleotides read TGTGCCTCTAGGGGTAATTGGGGGCTCAGCTATGGCTACACCTTC.

The rearrangement uses TRBV30 and TRBJ1-2; 7 nucleotides align to TRBD1. J was trimmed by 8 bases and V by 5 bases; bases with no gene match: 11. Germline CDR1 reads GTSNPN; CDR2 reads SVGIG (reference sequence). CDR3 length equals 13 residues. CDR3 sequence reads: CAWGDSRGDGYTF. DNA for the CDR3: TGTGCCTGGGGGGACAGCCGAGGGGACGGCTACACCTTC.

The V call is TRBV30, the J call TRBJ1-6; 9 bases are shared with TRBD1. The CDR3 loop spans 14 amino acids. Germline V lookup: CDR1 GTSNPN, CDR2 SVGIG (reference sequence). V lost 1 base, J lost 7 bases, and 2 bases stayed unmatched. CDR3: CAWSAGQGNSPLHF. The CDR3 region has the DNA TGTGCCTGGAGTGCTGGACAGGGGAATTCACCCCTCCACTTT.

This chain uses TRBV18 with TRBJ1-2; D is unresolved. The length of the CDR3 is 11 residues. Germline CDR1 is KGHSH and CDR2 is LQKENI. The V end was cut by 4 bases, the J end by 9 bases, with 9 bases between. For the CDR3, the DNA is TGTGCCAGCTCACTACTTGGGAGCTACACCTTC. Translating it yields CASSLLGSYTF.

V gene TRBV5-1 combines with J gene TRBJ2-3; either TRBD1 or TRBD2 may supply D (5 bases each). The CDR3 is made up of 16 amino acids. V was shortened by 4 bases and J by 0 bases, with 15 bases between the two germline ends. Per germline, CDR1 SGHRS and CDR2 YFSETQ. The CDR3 DNA follows: TGCGCCAGCAGCATTCGATTCGGGGCCAGCACAGATACGCAGTATTTT. It specifies CASSIRFGASTDTQYF. Filled out from reference TRBV5-1 and TRBJ2-3, the complete variable domain reads KAGVTQTPRYLIKTRGQQVTLSCSPISGHRSVSWYQQTPGQGLQFLFEYFSETQRNKGNFPGRFSGRQFSNSRSEMNVSTLELGDSALYLCASSIRFGASTDTQYFGPGTRLTVL.

This clone was counted once. The chain joins TRBV6-5 to TRBJ2-5; TRBD2 might be the D (6 bases). Trimming cost V 2 bases and J 3 bases, with 13 bases left between them. Germline CDR1 MNHEY, CDR2 SVGAGI. CDR3 length: 15 amino acids. The CDR3 DNA sequence: TGTGCCAGCAGTTACAATGCGGGACGCAAAGAGACCCAGTACTTC. Translation: CASSYNAGRKETQYF.

This chain connects TRBV30 to TRBJ1-4, with a tentative D call TRBD1 (6 bases). The CDR3 covers 15 residues. Germline V CDR1 and CDR2: GTSNPN, SVGIG (reference sequence). With 8 bases removed from V and 0 bases from J, the gap between germline ends came to 16 bases. This CDR3 reads CARRGGDATNEKLFF. The CDR3 nucleotides are TGTGCCCGAAGGGGGGGCGACGCAACTAATGAAAAACTGTTTTTT. The entire variable domain, with the rest obtained from reference TRBV30 and TRBJ1-4, is as follows: SQTIHQWPATLVQPVGSPLSLECTVEGTSNPNLYWYRQAAGRGLQLLFYSVGIGQISSEVPQNLSASRPQDRQFILSSKKLLLSDSGFYLCARRGGDATNEKLFFGSGTQLSVL.

The rearrangement joins TRBV10-3 to TRBJ2-1; no clear D. The CDR3 spans 16 residues. CDR1 is ENHRY and CDR2 is SYGVKD in the germline V gene. Trimming shortened V by 3 bases and J by 4 bases, and 16 bases separated the two germline ends. The CDR3 loop reads CAISETRRAHYNEQFF. The CDR3 bases are TGTGCCATCAGTGAAACACGACGGGCCCATTACAATGAGCAGTTCTTC.

The chain links TRBV9 to TRBJ2-7; no firm D call. Between the trimmed V and J ends, which lost 6 bases and 0 bases, there was a span of 13 bases. The germline gives CDR1 SGDLS, CDR2 YYNGEE. The CDR3 covers 14 residues. The CDR3 spells CASTPSVNSYEQYF. Written as DNA, the CDR3 is TGTGCCAGCACCCCCTCGGTAAACTCCTACGAGCAGTACTTC. The entire variable domain, with the rest obtained from reference TRBV9 and TRBJ2-7, is as follows: DSGVTQTPKHLITATGQRVTLRCSPRSGDLSVYWYQQSLDQGLQFLIQYYNGEERAKGNILERFSAQQFPDLHSELNLSSLELGDSALYFCASTPSVNSYEQYFGPGTRLTVT.

The gene calls are TRBV10-3 and TRBJ2-2; unclear D gene. Germline CDR1 is ENHRY and CDR2 is SYGVKD. V dropped 3 bases and J dropped 2 bases, with 7 bases sitting between them. This CDR3 spans 14 amino acids. The CDR3 nucleotides read TGTGCCATCAGTGACGTCTATAACACCGGGGAGCTGTTTTTT. It codes for CAISDVYNTGELFF.

This chain joins TRBV30 and TRBJ1-4, with 10 bases fitting TRBD1. The CDR3 runs 15 residues. J gave up 8 bases and V 2 bases, and 8 bases lay outside the gene matches. Germline V CDR1 and CDR2: GTSNPN, SVGIG (reference sequence). DNA for the CDR3: TGTGCCTGGAGTCCAACCGGGACAGGGGAAGAAAAACTGTTTTTT. It encodes CAWSPTGTGEEKLFF. Variable domain in full (rest from reference TRBV30 and TRBJ1-4): SQTIHQWPATLVQPVGSPLSLECTVEGTSNPNLYWYRQAAGRGLQLLFYSVGIGQISSEVPQNLSASRPQDRQFILSSKKLLLSDSGFYLCAWSPTGTGEEKLFFGSGTQLSVL.

The V call is TRBV27, the J call TRBJ1-3; D is unclear. Per the germline V gene, CDR1 is MNHEY and CDR2 is SMNVEV (reference sequence). The CDR3 is 17 amino acids. Trimming took 1 base from V and 0 from J, leaving 13 bases between them. The DNA of the CDR3 is TGTGCCAGCAGTTTATACAGACCAACGGACTCTGGAAACACCATATATTTT. This translates into CASSLYRPTDSGNTIYF.

V gene TRBV7-9 combines with J gene TRBJ2-2; no clear D. The CDR3 runs 14 residues. CDR1 is SEHNR and CDR2 is FQNEAQ in the germline V gene (reference sequence). Trimming took off 5 bases at V and 0 bases at J, with 7 bases between the two ends. The CDR3 sequence is CASSQGSNTGELFF. The CDR3 bases are TGTGCCAGCAGCCAAGGCTCGAACACCGGGGAGCTGTTTTTT.

J is TRBJ1-1 and V is TRBV5-1; maybe TRBD1 (6 bases). Per germline, CDR1 SGHRS and CDR2 YFSETQ. The CDR3 has 15 amino acids. Trimming removed 2 bases at V and 0 bases at J, with 11 bases between. The CDR3 loop is CASSFETGLNTEAFF. CDR3 nucleotides: TGCGCCAGCAGCTTCGAAACAGGGCTGAACACTGAAGCTTTCTTT.

The V gene is TRBV6-1, the J gene TRBJ2-2, with a possible D match to TRBD2 (6 bases). V was shortened by 2 bases and J by 3 bases, with 10 bases between the two germline ends. This CDR3 has 15 residues. In germline, CDR1 is MNHNS, CDR2 SASEGT. The CDR3 nucleotides read TGTGCCAGCAGTGAATTCGGGGGAGACACCGGGGAGCTGTTTTTT. Translated: CASSEFGGDTGELFF.

The chain links TRBV15 to TRBJ2-1, with a tentative D call TRBD1 (6 bases). With 2 bases removed from V and 5 bases from J, the gap between germline ends came to 13 bases. This CDR3 has 15 residues. Looked up from germline, CDR1 is LNHNV and CDR2 is YYDKDF (reference sequence). The CDR3 protein is CATSRQHTGNNEQFF. CDR3 coding DNA: TGTGCCACCAGCAGACAACATACAGGGAACAATGAGCAGTTCTTC. Supplemented by reference TRBV15 and TRBJ2-1, the full variable domain reads DAMVIQNPRYQVTQFGKPVTLSCSQTLNHNVMYWYQQKSSQAPKLLFHYYDKDFNNEADTPDNFQSRRPNTSFCFLDIRSPGLGDTAMYLCATSRQHTGNNEQFFGPGTRLTVL.